These 3 T cell receptor beta chains originate from one sample sequenced in a study of CD8+CD57+ T cells in acquired aplastic anemia. Researchers used genomic DNA as the template to profile TCR beta VDJ and CDR3. TCRdb used MiXCR to reprocess the reads, holding one entry per CDR3 protein. The data show about 160,000 distinct CDR3 sequences, with less than 60% seen just once and roughly 3.2% held by the top ten. Those patients picked for sequencing had displayed CD8+CD57+ cell expansion on flow cytometry. Sequenced input: sorted CD4+, CD8+, or CD8+CD57+ T cells (not recorded which) from PBMCs. The source is a human donor with aplastic anemia.

V is TRBV2 and J is TRBJ2-2; D unresolved. Per the germline V gene, CDR1 is SNHLY and CDR2 is FYNNEI. V was clipped by 2 bases and J by 3 bases, with 7 bases between them. CDR3 length equals 14 residues. The DNA for the CDR3 is TGTGCCAGCAGTGAACGATGGGACACCGGGGAGCTGTTTTTT. As protein: CASSERWDTGELFF.

This clonotype occurred many times. The rearrangement joins TRBV19 to TRBJ1-4; 10 bases line up with TRBD1. Trimming at V came to 5 bases and at J to 3 bases, leaving 6 bases not matched to a gene. Per the germline V gene, CDR1 is LNHDA and CDR2 is SQIVND (reference sequence). This CDR3 is 16 amino acids long. This CDR3 reads CASSPGQGGANEKLFF. The CDR3 nucleotides are TGTGCCAGTAGTCCCGGACAGGGGGGGGCTAATGAAAAACTGTTTTTT.

This chain links TRBV4-3 with TRBJ2-7, with D possibly being TRBD1 (6 bases). Germline assignment: CDR1 LGHNA and CDR2 YSLEER. The V and J ends lost 2 bases and 3 bases respectively, with 11 bases between them. The CDR3 spans 14 residues. CDR3 residues: CASSQFSGDYEQYF. For the CDR3, the DNA is TGCGCCAGCAGCCAATTTTCAGGGGACTACGAGCAGTACTTC.